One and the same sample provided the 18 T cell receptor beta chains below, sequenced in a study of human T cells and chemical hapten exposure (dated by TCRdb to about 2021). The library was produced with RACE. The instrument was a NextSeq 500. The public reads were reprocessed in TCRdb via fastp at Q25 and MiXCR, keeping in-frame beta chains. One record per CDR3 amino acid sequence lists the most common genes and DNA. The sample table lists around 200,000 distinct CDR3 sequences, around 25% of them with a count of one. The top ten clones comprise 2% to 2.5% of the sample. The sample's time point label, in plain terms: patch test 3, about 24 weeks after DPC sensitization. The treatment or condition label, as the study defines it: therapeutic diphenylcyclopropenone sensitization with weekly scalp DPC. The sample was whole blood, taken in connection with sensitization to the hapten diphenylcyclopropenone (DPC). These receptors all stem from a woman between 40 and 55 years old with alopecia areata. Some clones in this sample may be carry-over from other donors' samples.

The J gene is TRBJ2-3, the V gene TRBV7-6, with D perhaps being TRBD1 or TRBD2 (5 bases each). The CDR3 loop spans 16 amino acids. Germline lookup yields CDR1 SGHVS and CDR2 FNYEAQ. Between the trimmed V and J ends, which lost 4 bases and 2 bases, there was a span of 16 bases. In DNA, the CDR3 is TGTGCCAGCAGCTCGGGGACGCCGTTTCTCACAGATACGCAGTATTTT. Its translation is CASSSGTPFLTDTQYF.

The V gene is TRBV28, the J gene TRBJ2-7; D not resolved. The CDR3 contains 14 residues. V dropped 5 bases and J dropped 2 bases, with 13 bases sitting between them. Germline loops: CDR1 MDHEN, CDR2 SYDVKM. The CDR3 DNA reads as TGTGCCAGCAGTCCGACGACGGTTCCCTACGAGCAGTACTTC. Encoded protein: CASSPTTVPYEQYF.

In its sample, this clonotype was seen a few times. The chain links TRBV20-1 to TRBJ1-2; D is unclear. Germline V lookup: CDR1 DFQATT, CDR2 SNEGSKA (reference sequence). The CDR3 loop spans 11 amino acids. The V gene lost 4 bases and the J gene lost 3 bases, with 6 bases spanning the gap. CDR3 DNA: TGCAGTGCTAACGGGTACTATGGCTACACCTTC. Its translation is CSANGYYGYTF.

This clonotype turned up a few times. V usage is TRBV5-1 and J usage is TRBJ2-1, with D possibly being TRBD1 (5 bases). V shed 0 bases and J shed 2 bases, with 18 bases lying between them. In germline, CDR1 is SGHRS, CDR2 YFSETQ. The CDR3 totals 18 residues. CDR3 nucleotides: TGCGCCAGCAGCTTGGCCACTCTAGGGGCGTCCGCCTACAATGAGCAGTTCTTC. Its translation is CASSLATLGASAYNEQFF.

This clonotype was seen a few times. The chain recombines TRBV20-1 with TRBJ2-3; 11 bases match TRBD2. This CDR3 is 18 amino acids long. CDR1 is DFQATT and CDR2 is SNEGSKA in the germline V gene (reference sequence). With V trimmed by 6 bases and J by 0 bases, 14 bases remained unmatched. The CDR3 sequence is CSAQTSGTHIASTDTQYF. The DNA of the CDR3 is TGCAGTGCCCAGACTAGCGGGACACACATTGCTAGCACAGATACGCAGTATTTT.

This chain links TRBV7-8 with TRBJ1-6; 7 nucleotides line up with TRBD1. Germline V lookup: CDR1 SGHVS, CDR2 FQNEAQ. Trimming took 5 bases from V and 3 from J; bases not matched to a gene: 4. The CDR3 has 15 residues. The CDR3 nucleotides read TGTGCCAGCAGCCCAGGGGACAGCTATAATTCACCCCTCCACTTT. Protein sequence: CASSPGDSYNSPLHF.

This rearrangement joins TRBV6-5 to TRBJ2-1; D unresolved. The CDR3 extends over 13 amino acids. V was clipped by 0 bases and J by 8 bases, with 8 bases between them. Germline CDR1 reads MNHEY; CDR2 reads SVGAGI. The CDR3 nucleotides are TGTGCCAGCAGTTACTCGAGTCCGCATGAGCAGTTCTTC. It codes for CASSYSSPHEQFF.

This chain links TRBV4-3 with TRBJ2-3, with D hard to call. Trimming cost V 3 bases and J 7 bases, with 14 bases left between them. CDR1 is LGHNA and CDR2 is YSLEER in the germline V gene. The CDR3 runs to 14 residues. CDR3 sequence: CASSHNSVGNTQYF. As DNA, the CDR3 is TGCGCCAGCAGCCATAACAGCGTTGGGAATACGCAGTATTTT.

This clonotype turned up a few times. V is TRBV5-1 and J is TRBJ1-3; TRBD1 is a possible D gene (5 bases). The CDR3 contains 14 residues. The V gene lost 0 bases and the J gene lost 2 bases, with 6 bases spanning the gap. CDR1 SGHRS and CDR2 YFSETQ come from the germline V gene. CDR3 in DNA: TGCGCCAGCAGCTTGGCAGGGACTGGAAACACCATATATTTT. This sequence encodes CASSLAGTGNTIYF.

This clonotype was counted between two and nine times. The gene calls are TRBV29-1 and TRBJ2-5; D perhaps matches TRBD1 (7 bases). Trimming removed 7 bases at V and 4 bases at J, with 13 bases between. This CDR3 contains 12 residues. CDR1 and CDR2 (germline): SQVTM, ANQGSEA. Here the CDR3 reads CSAYRGGETQYF. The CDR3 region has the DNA TGCAGCGCCTACAGGGGAGGAGAGACCCAGTACTTC.

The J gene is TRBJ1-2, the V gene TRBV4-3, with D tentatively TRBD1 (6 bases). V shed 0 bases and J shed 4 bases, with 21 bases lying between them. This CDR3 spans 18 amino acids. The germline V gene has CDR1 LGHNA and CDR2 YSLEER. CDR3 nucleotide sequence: TGCGCCAGCAGCCAAGATTGGGGGCGCCGTGGCGGGGGCTATGGCTACACCTTC. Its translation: CASSQDWGRRGGGYGYTF.

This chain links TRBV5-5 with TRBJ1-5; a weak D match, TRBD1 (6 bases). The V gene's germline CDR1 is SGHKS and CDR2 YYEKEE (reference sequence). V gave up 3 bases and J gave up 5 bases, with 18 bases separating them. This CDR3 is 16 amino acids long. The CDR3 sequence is CASSSIRPGADQPQHF. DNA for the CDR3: TGTGCCAGCAGCTCCATCCGTCCGGGGGCGGATCAGCCCCAGCATTTT.

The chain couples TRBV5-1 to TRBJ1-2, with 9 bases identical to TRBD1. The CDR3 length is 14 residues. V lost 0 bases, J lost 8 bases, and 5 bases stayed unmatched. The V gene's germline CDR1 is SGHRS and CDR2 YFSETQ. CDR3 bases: TGCGCCAGCAGCTTGGAGGGACAGGGTCAAGGCTACACCTTC. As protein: CASSLEGQGQGYTF.

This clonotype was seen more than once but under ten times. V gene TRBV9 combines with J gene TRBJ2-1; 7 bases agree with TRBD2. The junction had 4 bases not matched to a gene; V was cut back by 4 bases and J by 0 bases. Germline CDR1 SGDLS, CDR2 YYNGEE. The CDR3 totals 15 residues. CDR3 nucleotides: TGTGCCAGCAGCTCCGCGGGAGTCTCCTACAATGAGCAGTTCTTC. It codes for CASSSAGVSYNEQFF.

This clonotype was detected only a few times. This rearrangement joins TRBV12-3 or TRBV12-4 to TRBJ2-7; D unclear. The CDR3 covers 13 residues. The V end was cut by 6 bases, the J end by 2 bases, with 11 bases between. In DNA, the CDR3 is TGTGCCAGCAGCCCCACAGCGACCTACGAGCAGTACTTC. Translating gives CASSPTATYEQYF.

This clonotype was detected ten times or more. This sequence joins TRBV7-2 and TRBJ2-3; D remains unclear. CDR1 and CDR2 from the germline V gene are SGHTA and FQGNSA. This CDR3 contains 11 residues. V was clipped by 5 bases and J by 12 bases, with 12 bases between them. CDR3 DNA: TGTGCCAGCAGCATCACGTGGAGCCAGTATTTT. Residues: CASSITWSQYF.

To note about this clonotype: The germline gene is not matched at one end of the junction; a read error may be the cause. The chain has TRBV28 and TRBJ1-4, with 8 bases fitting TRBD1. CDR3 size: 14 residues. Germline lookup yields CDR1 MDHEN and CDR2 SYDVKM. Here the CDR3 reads CAISSPTGAEKLFF. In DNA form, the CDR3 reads TGTGCCATCAGTTCACCGACAGGGGCGGAAAAACTGTTTTTT. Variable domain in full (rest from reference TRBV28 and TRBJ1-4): DVKVTQSSRYLVKRTGEKVFLECVQDMDHENMFWYRQDPGLGLRLIYFSYDVKMKEKGDIPEGYSVSREKKERFSLILESASTNQTSMYLCAISSPTGAEKLFFGSGTQLSVL.

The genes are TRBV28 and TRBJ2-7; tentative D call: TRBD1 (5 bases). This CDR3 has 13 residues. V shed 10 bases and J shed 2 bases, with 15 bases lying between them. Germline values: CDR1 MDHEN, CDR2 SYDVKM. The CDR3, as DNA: TGTGCCATCGCCGAGGCAGGGACCTACGAGCAGTACTTC. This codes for CAIAEAGTYEQYF.